A single sample is the source of the 32 T cell receptor beta chains below, sequenced in a study of T cells after yellow fever vaccination. TCRdb re-analysed the 5' RACE reads in MiXCR, keeping a single row per CDR3 protein. The table lists under 150,000 distinct CDR3 sequences, roughly 8% of them singletons, with roughly 0.77% in the top ten. Sample: CD4+ T cells sorted from PBMCs, taken 5 days after the yellow fever booster vaccination. The receptors shown here come from a man aged 25-45 years who received the YFV17D yellow fever vaccine.

In this sample, this clonotype turned up many times. The chain has TRBV7-9 and TRBJ2-1; D unresolved. The germline V and J ends were trimmed by 1 base and 9 bases, with 7 bases remaining between them. There are 12 residues in the CDR3. Germline V CDR1 and CDR2: SEHNR, FQNEAQ (reference sequence). The CDR3 DNA is TGTGCCAGCAGCTTAGATACGTTTGAGCAGTTCTTC. Translation gives CASSLDTFEQFF.

This clonotype was counted many times. V gene TRBV5-1 combines with J gene TRBJ2-7, with a tentative D call TRBD2 (11 bases). Germline values: CDR1 SGHRS, CDR2 YFSETQ. V dropped 4 bases and J dropped 4 bases, with 36 bases sitting between them. The CDR3 consists of 21 residues. As DNA, the CDR3 is TGCGCCAGCAGCCCATGGACAGGGGGTCCTATATCTAGCGGGAGGCCATACGAGCAGTACTTC. It yields the protein CASSPWTGGPISSGRPYEQYF.

In this sample, this clonotype turned up many times. The chain recombines TRBV19 with TRBJ2-5, with TRBD1 as a possible D gene (6 bases). V dropped 5 bases and J dropped 0 bases, with 10 bases sitting between them. Germline lookup yields CDR1 LNHDA and CDR2 SQIVND (reference sequence). The CDR3 runs to 14 residues. The DNA of the CDR3 is TGTGCCAGTAGTCGACGGGACAACCAAGAGACCCAGTACTTC. It specifies CASSRRDNQETQYF.

This clonotype occurred many times. The J gene is TRBJ1-1, the V gene TRBV29-1; D ambiguous. Germline V gene sequence: CDR1 SQVTM, CDR2 ANQGSEA. This CDR3 is built from 13 residues. Trimming took 7 bases from V and 0 from J, leaving 12 bases between them. In DNA form, the CDR3 reads TGCAGCGCTTCGAGCAGCGTGAACACTGAAGCTTTCTTT. This sequence encodes CSASSSVNTEAFF.

This clonotype has at least ten counts. This chain connects TRBV4-3 to TRBJ2-1; 10 nucleotides match TRBD1. With V trimmed by 4 bases and J by 2 bases, 8 bases remained unmatched. The CDR3 extends over 17 amino acids. Germline-derived CDR1 and CDR2 are LGHNA and YSLEER. The CDR3 bases are TGCGCCAGCAGCCGATACGGGACAGGGGTACCCTACAATGAGCAGTTCTTC. It specifies CASSRYGTGVPYNEQFF.

This clonotype turned up a few times. The V and J genes are TRBV6-4 and TRBJ2-3; 8 bases align to TRBD2. The CDR3 is 16 residues long. With 10 bases clipped from V and 2 bases from J, the junction kept 14 bases outside the gene matches. Germline lookup yields CDR1 MRHNA and CDR2 SNTAGT. Here the CDR3 reads CATKRLASLDTDTQYF. CDR3 DNA sequence: TGTGCCACCAAGAGACTAGCGAGCCTAGACACAGATACGCAGTATTTT.

This clonotype was recorded many times. The chain recombines TRBV5-6 with TRBJ2-1, with D perhaps TRBD2 (6 bases). The CDR3 sequence is 14 residues long. Germline loops: CDR1 SGHDT, CDR2 YYEEEE. The ends were cut back, 0 bases at V and 6 bases at J, with 10 bases in the middle. The CDR3 nucleotides are TGTGCCAGCAGCTTGGGCGGGATGGGCAATGAGCAGTTCTTC. This gives the protein CASSLGGMGNEQFF. The whole variable domain, filled in from reference TRBV5-6 and TRBJ2-1, reads DAGVTQSPTHLIKTRGQQVTLRCSPKSGHDTVSWYQQALGQGPQFIFQYYEEEERQRGNFPDRFSGHQFPNYSSELNVNALLLGDSALYLCASSLGGMGNEQFFGPGTRLTVL.

The chain couples TRBV30 to TRBJ2-1; D is uncertain. Looked up from germline, CDR1 is GTSNPN and CDR2 is SVGIG (reference sequence). Trimming shortened V by 3 bases and J by 9 bases, and 9 bases separated the two germline ends. The CDR3 runs 11 residues. The CDR3 DNA follows: TGTGCCTGGAGCCCCCTCCTTGAGCAGTTCTTC. Protein: CAWSPLLEQFF.

Ten or more counts support this clonotype. V gene TRBV10-3 combines with J gene TRBJ2-3; no clear D. The germline V gene encodes CDR1 ENHRY and CDR2 SYGVKD. The V end was cut by 10 bases, the J end by 4 bases, with 15 bases between. The CDR3 has 13 amino acids. Here the CDR3 reads CASTSSSADTQYF. CDR3 in DNA: TGTGCCAGTACGAGCTCCTCGGCAGATACGCAGTATTTT.

This clonotype was seen ten or more times. The chain combines TRBV5-1 with TRBJ2-1; TRBD1 or TRBD2 may be the D gene (5 bases each). This CDR3 region has 13 residues. CDR1 and CDR2 from the germline V gene are SGHRS and YFSETQ. Trimming left V 5 bases short and J 15 bases short, with 21 bases between. CDR3 nucleotides: TGCGCCAGCAGTTACACGGGGCTCGCAGAGTCGTTCTTC. Translation gives CASSYTGLAESFF.

The chain joins TRBV20-1 to TRBJ2-2; 9 bases match TRBD2. V gave up 3 bases and J gave up 3 bases; unmatched junction bases: 11. The CDR3 extends over 17 amino acids. The germline CDR1 and CDR2 sequences are DFQATT and SNEGSKA (reference sequence). The CDR3 region has the DNA TGCAGTGCTAGTTGGCTAGCGGGACCCAAGGACACCGGGGAGCTGTTTTTT. Residues: CSASWLAGPKDTGELFF.

This clonotype showed up many times. The chain carries TRBV4-3 and TRBJ1-5; D gene uncertain. Deletions cut 0 bases from V and 10 bases from J, with 13 bases between. The CDR3 loop spans 14 amino acids. Germline V gene data show CDR1 as LGHNA and CDR2 as YSLEER. The CDR3 loop reads CASSQESFGGPQHF. Here the CDR3 DNA reads TGCGCCAGCAGCCAAGAGAGCTTCGGAGGACCCCAGCATTTT.

Many counts were recorded for this clonotype. This rearrangement joins TRBV12-3 or TRBV12-4 to TRBJ2-5; perhaps TRBD2 as D (6 bases). There are 12 residues in the CDR3. The V gene lost 8 bases and the J gene lost 5 bases, with 12 bases spanning the gap. The CDR3 sequence is CASGDFGETQYF. The CDR3 DNA reads TGTGCCAGCGGGGACTTTGGGGAGACCCAGTACTTC.

This clonotype came up many times. The chain carries TRBV18 and TRBJ1-4; a possible D gene is TRBD1 (5 bases). Germline-derived CDR1 and CDR2 are KGHSH and LQKENI. There are 13 residues in the CDR3. V lost 3 bases, J lost 6 bases, and 8 bases lay in between. As DNA, the CDR3 is TGTGCCAGCTCACCCGGGGGATATGAAAAACTGTTTTTT. Protein sequence: CASSPGGYEKLFF.

This clonotype was picked up many times. In DNA form, the CDR3 reads TGTGCCAGCAGCTTAGATAACCCAGTTACGGAGCTGTTTTTT. Amino acids: CASSLDNPVTELFF. The chain employs TRBV11-1 and TRBJ2-2; D is uncertain. Germline lookup yields CDR1 SGHAT and CDR2 FQDESV (reference sequence). The CDR3 runs to 14 residues. V was trimmed by 1 base and J by 10 bases, leaving 13 bases between them.

This clonotype was seen at least ten times. The chain employs TRBV4-3 and TRBJ2-3, with D possibly being TRBD2 (6 bases). This CDR3 spans 13 amino acids. With 0 bases removed from V and 8 bases from J, the gap between germline ends came to 9 bases. Per the germline V gene, CDR1 is LGHNA and CDR2 is YSLEER. CDR3 DNA sequence: TGCGCCAGCAGCCAAGAACCGGGAGTTACGCAGTATTTT. Translating it yields CASSQEPGVTQYF.

This clonotype was observed at least ten times. V is TRBV12-3 or TRBV12-4 and J is TRBJ2-5; D uncertain. V dropped 6 bases and J dropped 0 bases, with 5 bases sitting between them. The CDR3 sequence is 12 residues long. The CDR3 DNA reads as TGTGCCAGCAGGCCAAACCAAGAGACCCAGTACTTC. Its protein product is CASRPNQETQYF.

The sample holds many counts of this clonotype. The chain is built from TRBV7-3 and TRBJ2-6, with D unclear. Germline lookup yields CDR1 SGHTA and CDR2 FQGTGA. V was clipped by 5 bases and J by 0 bases, with 14 bases between them. The CDR3 has 17 amino acids. CDR3: CASSRKGVASGANVLTF. CDR3 bases: TGTGCCAGCAGCCGGAAGGGTGTTGCCTCTGGGGCCAACGTCCTGACTTTC.

This clonotype was counted at least ten times. The chain links TRBV7-2 to TRBJ2-1; D unresolved. The CDR3 runs to 13 residues. V was shortened by 4 bases and J by 0 bases, with 4 bases between the two germline ends. From germline, CDR1 is SGHTA and CDR2 FQGNSA. CDR3 loop: CASSYSSYNEQFF. The CDR3 nucleotides read TGTGCCAGCAGCTATAGCTCCTACAATGAGCAGTTCTTC.

This clonotype was seen at least ten times. This chain joins TRBV20-1 and TRBJ1-3, with D possibly being TRBD1 (6 bases). Germline V CDR1 and CDR2: DFQATT, SNEGSKA (reference sequence). Trimming left V 5 bases short and J 4 bases short, with 15 bases between. This CDR3 has 14 residues. CDR3: CSAAILGGGNTIYF. DNA of the CDR3: TGCAGTGCTGCGATTCTAGGGGGAGGAAACACCATATATTTT.

Ten or more counts support this clonotype. This chain connects TRBV6-1 to TRBJ2-5; 8 bases line up with TRBD1. The CDR3 extends over 13 amino acids. V was pared by 5 bases and J by 2 bases, with 1 base of the junction left unmatched. Germline V gene lookup returns CDR1 MNHNS and CDR2 SASEGT. CDR3 amino acids: CASSRTGQETQYF. The CDR3 DNA follows: TGTGCCAGCAGTAGGACAGGGCAAGAGACCCAGTACTTC.

This clonotype was detected ten times or more. The chain uses TRBV18 and TRBJ2-7, with D perhaps TRBD1 (6 bases). CDR1 and CDR2 (germline): KGHSH, LQKENI. This CDR3 contains 14 residues. Trimming removed 5 bases at V and 7 bases at J, with 18 bases between. The CDR3: CASSVSVRGGEQYF. In DNA, the CDR3 is TGTGCCAGCTCAGTGTCGGTCAGGGGTGGAGAGCAGTACTTC.

This clonotype was recorded many times. This chain uses TRBV29-1 with TRBJ2-3; 9 positions match TRBD2. The V and J ends lost 6 bases and 0 bases, in that order; junction bases with no gene match: 4. This CDR3 comprises 14 residues. The germline CDR1 and CDR2 sequences are SQVTM and ANQGSEA. CDR3 sequence: CSVSAGGSTDTQYF. In nucleotides, the CDR3 is TGCAGCGTCTCCGCGGGGGGGAGCACAGATACGCAGTATTTT.

This clonotype was detected ten times or more. V is TRBV27 and J is TRBJ2-2; D not resolved. The CDR3 consists of 13 residues. CDR1 and CDR2 from the germline V gene are MNHEY and SMNVEV (reference sequence). The V gene lost 6 bases and the J gene lost 4 bases, with 9 bases spanning the gap. In DNA, the CDR3 is TGTGCCAGCAGAGAGGCCGGCACCGGGGAGCTGTTTTTT. As protein: CASREAGTGELFF.

This clonotype was detected many times. This chain connects TRBV20-1 to TRBJ2-7; the D is unclear. Germline V gives CDR1 DFQATT, CDR2 SNEGSKA (reference sequence). The CDR3 totals 13 residues. The V and J ends lost 6 bases and 3 bases respectively, with 15 bases between them. The CDR3 spells CSANSGWDYEQYF. CDR3 coding DNA: TGCAGTGCCAACAGTGGATGGGACTACGAGCAGTACTTC.

The chain is built from TRBV28 and TRBJ2-7, with D maybe TRBD2 (5 bases). Germline CDR1 reads MDHEN; CDR2 reads SYDVKM. CDR3 length: 15 amino acids. Trimming removed 3 bases from V and 4 bases from J, with 16 bases in between. CDR3 sequence reads: CASSLASRGIYEQYF. The CDR3 DNA reads as TGTGCCAGCAGTTTGGCCAGCCGAGGGATTTACGAGCAGTACTTC.

In this sample, this clonotype turned up many times. DNA of the CDR3: TGTGCCAGCAGGGATCGGGAGACCCAGTACTTC. It is translated as CASRDRETQYF. This rearrangement joins TRBV7-6 to TRBJ2-5; no definite D call. Germline CDR1 reads SGHVS; CDR2 reads FNYEAQ. CDR3 length equals 11 residues. V lost 6 bases, J lost 5 bases, and 7 bases lay in between. The entire variable domain, with the rest obtained from reference TRBV7-6 and TRBJ2-5, is as follows: GAGVSQSPRYKVTKRGQDVALRCDPISGHVSLYWYRQALGQGPEFLTYFNYEAQQDKSGLPNDRFSAERPEGSISTLTIQRTEQRDSAMYRCASRDRETQYFGPGTRLLVL.

In regard to this clonotype: A read error is possible here, since a much larger clone lies one base away. The CDR3 spells CASSPAGPQETQYF. The CDR3 region has the DNA TGTGCCAGCAGCCCCGCCGGCCCTCAAGAGACCCAGTACTTC. The rearrangement links TRBV7-2 to TRBJ2-5; no firm D call. V was shortened by 5 bases and J by 2 bases, with 12 bases between the two germline ends. From germline, CDR1 is SGHTA and CDR2 FQGNSA. The CDR3 length is 14 residues.

This clonotype has a count of ten or more. The rearrangement links TRBV3-1 to TRBJ2-2, with D unresolved. This CDR3 region has 14 residues. The germline gives CDR1 LGHDT, CDR2 YNNKEL (reference sequence). V lost 3 bases and J lost 2, with 7 bases in between. The CDR3 DNA sequence: TGTGCCAGCAGCCATACGGACAACACCGGGGAGCTGTTTTTT. Translating it yields CASSHTDNTGELFF.

This clonotype was found many times. The chain uses TRBV5-1 and TRBJ2-1; a weak D match, TRBD2 (6 bases). CDR1 SGHRS and CDR2 YFSETQ come from the germline V gene. V lost 4 bases and J lost 3, with 14 bases in between. This CDR3 contains 15 residues. DNA for the CDR3: TGCGCCAGCAGCGTGACGGCTAGCGACTACAATGAGCAGTTCTTC. Protein sequence: CASSVTASDYNEQFF.

This clonotype appeared a few times. The chain has TRBV3-1 and TRBJ2-1, with D possibly matching TRBD2 (5 bases). The CDR3 is 15 amino acids. V shed 0 bases and J shed 12 bases, with 18 bases lying between them. CDR1 and CDR2 (germline): LGHDT, YNNKEL (reference sequence). CDR3: CASSQELTLESGQFF. Here the CDR3 DNA reads TGTGCCAGCAGCCAAGAATTGACACTAGAGTCGGGGCAGTTCTTC.

A few counts support this clonotype. The chain couples TRBV9 to TRBJ2-1; D could derive from TRBD1 or TRBD2 (6 bases each). The germline V gene encodes CDR1 SGDLS and CDR2 YYNGEE. Trimming took off 0 bases at V and 6 bases at J, with 13 bases between the two ends. The CDR3 length is 15 residues. The CDR3 sequence: CASSVEGGLGNEQFF. The CDR3 nucleotides are TGTGCCAGCAGCGTAGAGGGGGGACTGGGCAATGAGCAGTTCTTC.